The rows below give T cell receptor beta chains drawn from one sample of a study of blood T cell repertoires in COVID-19. Profiling relied on immunoSEQ multiplex PCR, and the TCRdb table lists in-frame clones only, not all of them. The data show about 360,000 clones, 88% seen once. The sequenced sample consisted of PBMCs or T cells enriched from blood (not recorded which). Every receptor here comes from a woman aged 40 to 55 with acute COVID-19. The CDR3 runs from the conserved cysteine through the conserved F or W. A D gene is named only where the DNA matches it firmly. Clone size is shown for a subset of rows, as once, few, many or a class of expanded clone.

j_call	clone_size	v_call	d_call	cdr3_aa	cdr3_nt
TRBJ2-7	.	TRBV5-1	TRBD1	CASSDVRTGVAEQYF	TGCGCCAGCAGTGACGTGCGGACAGGGGTTGCCGAGCAGTACTTC
TRBJ1-4	.	TRBV19	.	CASTPGDATNEKLFF	TGTGCCAGTACACCAGGGGATGCTACTAATGAAAAACTGTTTTTT
TRBJ2-3	.	TRBV24-1	.	CATSHGGKNTDTQYF	TGTGCCACCAGCCACGGGGGTAAAAACACAGATACGCAGTATTTT
TRBJ1-2	.	TRBV3-1/TRBV3-2	.	CASSQQGYGYTF	TGTGCCAGCAGCCAGCAGGGATATGGCTACACCTTC
TRBJ1-2	.	TRBV20-1	.	CSAGDGYTF	TGCAGTGCAGGGGATGGCTACACCTTC
TRBJ2-7	.	TRBV3-1/TRBV3-2	TRBD2	CASSQGGGGSSYEQYF	TGTGCCAGCAGCCAAGGTGGCGGGGGGAGCTCCTACGAGCAGTACTTC
TRBJ2-5	.	TRBV9	.	CASSVGGGRETQYF	TGTGCCAGCAGCGTCGGCGGGGGCAGGGAGACCCAGTACTTC
TRBJ1-2	.	TRBV6-5	.	CASSYRAAAYGYTF	TGTGCCAGCAGTTACCGCGCTGCGGCCTATGGCTACACCTTC
TRBJ1-1	.	TRBV30	.	CAWERAGTEAFF	TGTGCCTGGGAACGAGCGGGGACTGAAGCTTTCTTT
TRBJ2-3	.	TRBV20-1	TRBD1	CSATDRGRLTDTQYF	TGCAGTGCTACTGACAGGGGGCGGTTAACAGATACGCAGTATTTT
TRBJ2-2	.	TRBV5-4	.	CASSPRRGAGELFF	TGTGCCAGCAGCCCCCGTCGCGGAGCAGGGGAGCTGTTTTTT
TRBJ1-5	.	TRBV11-2	.	CASSPEPSQGHSNQPQHF	TGTGCCAGCAGCCCAGAACCCAGTCAGGGGCATAGCAATCAGCCCCAGCATTTT
TRBJ1-1	.	TRBV30	.	CAWSVQSGTEAFF	TGTGCCTGGAGTGTTCAGTCGGGGACTGAAGCTTTCTTT
TRBJ1-6	.	TRBV19	.	CASGMGAPLHF	TGTGCCAGTGGTATGGGAGCACCCCTCCACTTT
TRBJ1-2	.	TRBV28	.	CASSLPGHLYGYTF	TGTGCCAGCAGCCTTCCGGGACACCTCTATGGCTACACCTTC
TRBJ1-1	few	TRBV7-9	.	CASSLGGGANTEAFF	TGTGCCAGCAGCTTAGGTGGAGGGGCGAACACTGAAGCTTTCTTT
TRBJ2-1	.	TRBV12-3/TRBV12-4	.	CASSGAWGNEQFF	TGTGCCAGCAGTGGGGCTTGGGGCAATGAGCAGTTCTTC
TRBJ2-1	.	TRBV29-1	.	CSVPPGGTYNEQFF	TGCAGCGTCCCCCCCGGAGGTACCTACAATGAGCAGTTCTTC
TRBJ1-1	.	TRBV19	.	CASSIRARGTEAFF	TGTGCCAGTAGTATCAGGGCCAGGGGCACTGAAGCTTTCTTT
TRBJ1-1	once	TRBV21-1	.	CASSSEGGGARMNTEAFF	TGTGCCAGCAGCTCGGAAGGTGGTGGGGCTCGCATGAACACTGAAGCTTTCTTT
TRBJ1-5	.	TRBV18	TRBD1	CASSPTDRGISNQPQHF	TGTGCCAGCTCACCAACTGACAGGGGGATTTCCAATCAGCCCCAGCATTTT
TRBJ2-5	.	TRBV27	TRBD2	CASSLRDYGDETQYF	TGTGCCAGCAGTCTACGGGACTATGGGGATGAGACCCAGTACTTC
TRBJ1-1	.	TRBV19	TRBD1	CASSTGQGQAFF	TGTGCCAGTAGTACCGGACAGGGGCAAGCTTTCTTT
TRBJ1-1	.	TRBV5-1	.	CASSLVGSGQSEAFF	TGCGCCAGCAGCTTGGTGGGGTCTGGACAATCTGAAGCTTTCTTT
TRBJ1-2	.	TRBV7-2	.	CASSSSPRGYGYTF	TGTGCCAGCAGCTCATCTCCTCGGGGGTATGGCTACACCTTC
TRBJ1-5	.	TRBV19	.	CASSMGQGSNQPQHF	TGTGCCAGTAGTATGGGGCAGGGTAGCAATCAGCCCCAGCATTTT
TRBJ2-2	.	TRBV9	TRBD2	CASSVGSGGAATGELFF	TGTGCCAGCAGCGTGGGTAGCGGGGGGGCCGCCACCGGGGAGCTGTTTTTT
TRBJ1-1	.	TRBV19	TRBD1	CASSTPRGSNTEAFF	TGTGCCAGTAGTACCCCCAGGGGGAGTAACACTGAAGCTTTCTTT
TRBJ2-3	.	TRBV2	.	CASSLGPDTQYF	TGTGCCAGCAGTCTGGGGCCAGATACGCAGTATTTT
TRBJ1-6	.	TRBV2	.	CASSEEGDSPLHF	TGTGCCAGCAGCGAAGAGGGGGATTCACCCCTCCACTTT
TRBJ2-1	.	TRBV19	.	CASSSGRGNEQFF	TGTGCCAGTAGTAGCGGTCGTGGGAATGAGCAGTTCTTC
TRBJ2-5	.	TRBV25-1	TRBD1	CASSEGFTGVQETQYF	TGTGCCAGCAGTGAAGGGTTCACAGGGGTCCAAGAGACCCAGTACTTC
TRBJ1-2	.	TRBV12-3/TRBV12-4	TRBD1	CASQTPGTGQYTF	TGTGCCAGCCAAACGCCCGGGACAGGGCAATACACCTTC
TRBJ1-6	.	TRBV5-1	TRBD1	CASSFMGQGGSPLHF	TGCGCCAGCAGCTTCATGGGACAGGGTGGTTCACCCCTCCACTTT
TRBJ2-3	.	TRBV9	TRBD1	CASSHPVTGGIDTQYF	TGTGCCAGCAGCCATCCCGTGACAGGGGGCATAGATACGCAGTATTTT
TRBJ1-2	.	TRBV4-1	TRBD1	CASSQLEGAFGYTF	TGCGCCAGCAGCCAGCTGGAGGGGGCTTTTGGCTACACCTTC
TRBJ1-1	once	TRBV12-3/TRBV12-4	.	CASSAWGRREAFF	TGTGCCAGCAGTGCATGGGGCAGGCGTGAAGCTTTCTTT
TRBJ1-2	.	TRBV5-4	.	CASSLGTVYGYTF	TGTGCCAGCAGCTTGGGGACAGTCTATGGCTACACCTTC
TRBJ1-2	once	TRBV9	TRBD1	CASSGHRGLTNYGYTF	TGTGCCAGCAGCGGACACAGGGGGCTCACTAACTATGGCTACACCTTC
TRBJ2-3	.	TRBV30	.	CACNQLADTQYF	TGTGCCTGCAACCAACTAGCAGATACGCAGTATTTT
TRBJ2-3	.	TRBV5-1	.	CASSLTRSTDTQYF	TGCGCCAGCAGCTTGACGAGGAGCACAGATACGCAGTATTTT